These 2 T cell receptor beta chains share one sample of origin, sequenced in a study of blood T cell repertoires in COVID-19. Method: immunoSEQ multiplex PCR; TCRdb's copy keeps in-frame clones and lacks some. The repertoire has under 40,000 clones, over 80% of them found once; the top ten carry nearly 25%. Sequencing input: peripheral blood. The origin of the receptors is a man aged 45-65 years with active or convalescent COVID-19.

The count of this clone is one. The chain couples TRBV7-2 to TRBJ2-5; 8 nucleotides align to TRBD2. The CDR3 extends over 15 amino acids. V shed 2 bases and J 2 bases; nucleotides not matched to a gene: 4. CDR1 SGHTA and CDR2 FQGNSA come from the germline V gene. The CDR3 is CASSLYRGGQETQYF. The DNA for the CDR3 is TGTGCCAGCAGCTTATATCGGGGGGGTCAAGAGACCCAGTACTTC. The complete variable domain, with remaining parts taken from reference TRBV7-2 and TRBJ2-5, reads GAGVSQSPSNKVTEKGKDVELRCDPISGHTALYWYRQSLGQGLEFLIYFQGNSAPDKSGLPSDRFSAERTGGSVSTLTIQRTQQEDSAVYLCASSLYRGGQETQYFGPGTRLLVL.

V usage is TRBV18 and J usage is TRBJ1-1; unclear D gene. V gave up 8 bases and J gave up 8 bases, with 21 bases separating them. This CDR3 spans 14 amino acids. The germline V gene has CDR1 KGHSH and CDR2 LQKENI. The CDR3 loop reads CASIPGVREIEAFF. The CDR3 bases are TGTGCCAGCATCCCCGGGGTTAGGGAGATAGAAGCTTTCTTT.